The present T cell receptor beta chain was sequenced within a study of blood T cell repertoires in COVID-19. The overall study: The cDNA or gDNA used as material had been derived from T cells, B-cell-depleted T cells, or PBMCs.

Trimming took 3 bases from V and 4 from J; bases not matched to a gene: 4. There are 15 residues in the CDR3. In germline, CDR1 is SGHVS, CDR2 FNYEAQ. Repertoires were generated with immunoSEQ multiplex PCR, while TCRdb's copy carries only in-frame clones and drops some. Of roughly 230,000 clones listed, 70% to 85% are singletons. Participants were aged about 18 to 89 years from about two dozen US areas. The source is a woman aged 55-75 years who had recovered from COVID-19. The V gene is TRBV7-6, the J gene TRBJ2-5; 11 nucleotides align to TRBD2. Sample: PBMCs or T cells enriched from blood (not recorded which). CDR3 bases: TGTGCCAGCAGCTTGGCCACTAGCGGGAGAGAGACCCAGTACTTC. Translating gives CASSLATSGRETQYF.